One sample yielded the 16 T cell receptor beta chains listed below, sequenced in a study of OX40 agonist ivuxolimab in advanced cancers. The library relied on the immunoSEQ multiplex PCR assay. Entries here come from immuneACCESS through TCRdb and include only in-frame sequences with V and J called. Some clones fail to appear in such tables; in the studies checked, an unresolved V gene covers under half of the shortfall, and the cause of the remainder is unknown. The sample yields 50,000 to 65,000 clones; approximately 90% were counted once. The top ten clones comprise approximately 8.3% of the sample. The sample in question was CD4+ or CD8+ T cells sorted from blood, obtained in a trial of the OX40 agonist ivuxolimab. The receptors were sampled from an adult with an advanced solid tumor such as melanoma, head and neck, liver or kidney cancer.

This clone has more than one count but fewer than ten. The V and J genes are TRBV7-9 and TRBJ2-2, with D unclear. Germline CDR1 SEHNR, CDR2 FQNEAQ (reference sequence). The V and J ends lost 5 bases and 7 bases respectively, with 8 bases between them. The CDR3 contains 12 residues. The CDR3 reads CASSDQSGELFF. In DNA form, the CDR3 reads TGTGCCAGCAGCGATCAGAGCGGGGAGCTGTTTTTT.

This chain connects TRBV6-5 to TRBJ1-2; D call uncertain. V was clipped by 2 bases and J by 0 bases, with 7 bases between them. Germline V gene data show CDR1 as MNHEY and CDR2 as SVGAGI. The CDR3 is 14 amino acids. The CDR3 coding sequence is TGTGCCAGCAGTTACGCGAGTTCTAACTATGGCTACACCTTC. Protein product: CASSYASSNYGYTF.

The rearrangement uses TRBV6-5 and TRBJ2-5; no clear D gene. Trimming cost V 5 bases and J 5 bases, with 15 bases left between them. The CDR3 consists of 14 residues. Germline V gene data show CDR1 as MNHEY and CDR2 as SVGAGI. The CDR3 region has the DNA TGTGCCAGCAGTACCACCCAGTATCTCGAGACCCAGTACTTC. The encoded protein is CASSTTQYLETQYF.

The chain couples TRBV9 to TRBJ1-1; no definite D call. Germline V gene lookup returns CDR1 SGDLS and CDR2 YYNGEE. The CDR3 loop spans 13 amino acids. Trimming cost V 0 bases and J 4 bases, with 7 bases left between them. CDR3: CASSVGPGTEAFF. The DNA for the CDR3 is TGTGCCAGCAGCGTAGGCCCCGGCACTGAAGCTTTCTTT.

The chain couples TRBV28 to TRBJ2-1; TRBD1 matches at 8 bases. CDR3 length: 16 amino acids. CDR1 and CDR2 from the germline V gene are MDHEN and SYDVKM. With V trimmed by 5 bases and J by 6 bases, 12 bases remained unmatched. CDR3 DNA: TGTGCCAGCAGTACTTCCGGGACAGGAATCCCCAATGAGCAGTTCTTC. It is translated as CASSTSGTGIPNEQFF.

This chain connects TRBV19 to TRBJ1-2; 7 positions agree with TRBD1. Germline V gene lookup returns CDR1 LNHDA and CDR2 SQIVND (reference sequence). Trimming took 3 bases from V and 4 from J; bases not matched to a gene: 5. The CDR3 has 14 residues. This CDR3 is CASSIRGQTYGYTF. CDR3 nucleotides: TGTGCCAGTAGTATCCGGGGACAGACCTATGGCTACACCTTC. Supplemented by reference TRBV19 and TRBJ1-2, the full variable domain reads DGGITQSPKYLFRKEGQNVTLSCEQNLNHDAMYWYRQDPGQGLRLIYYSQIVNDFQKGDIAEGYSVSREKKESFPLTVTSAQKNPTAFYLCASSIRGQTYGYTFGSGTRLTVV.

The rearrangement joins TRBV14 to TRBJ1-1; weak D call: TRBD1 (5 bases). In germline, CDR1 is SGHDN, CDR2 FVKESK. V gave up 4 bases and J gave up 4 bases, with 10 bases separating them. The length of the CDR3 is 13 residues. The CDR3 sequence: CASSPIGGTEAFF. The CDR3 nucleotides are TGTGCCAGCAGCCCAATTGGGGGCACTGAAGCTTTCTTT.

In DNA form, the CDR3 reads TGTGCCAGCAGCCTACGGGCAGACCTAGTGGGCGAGCAGTACTTC. Residues: CASSLRADLVGEQYF. The V call is TRBV7-8, the J call TRBJ2-7; the D is unclear. This CDR3 comprises 15 residues. Germline lookup yields CDR1 SGHVS and CDR2 FQNEAQ. V lost 5 bases and J 6 bases, leaving 20 bases between the germline ends.

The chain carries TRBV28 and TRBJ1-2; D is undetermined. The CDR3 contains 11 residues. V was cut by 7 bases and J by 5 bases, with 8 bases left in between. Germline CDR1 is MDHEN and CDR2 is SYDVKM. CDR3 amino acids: CASISSYGYTF. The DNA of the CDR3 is TGTGCCAGCATTTCGAGTTATGGCTACACCTTC.

CDR3 coding DNA: TGTGCCAGCAGTTTTATCGGCGGGAGATGGGGTGAGCAGTTCTTC. This gives the protein CASSFIGGRWGEQFF. The chain has TRBV27 and TRBJ2-1; 7 positions match TRBD2. Trimming removed 3 bases from V and 9 bases from J; junction bases left unmatched: 11. Germline CDR1 MNHEY, CDR2 SMNVEV (reference sequence). The CDR3 covers 15 residues.

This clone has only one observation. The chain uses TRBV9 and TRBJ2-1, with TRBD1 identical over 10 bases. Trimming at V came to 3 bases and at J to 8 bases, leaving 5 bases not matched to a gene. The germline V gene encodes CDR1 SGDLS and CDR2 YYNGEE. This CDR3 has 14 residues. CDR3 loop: CASSGDRGPYEQFF. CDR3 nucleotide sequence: TGTGCCAGCAGCGGTGACAGGGGGCCTTATGAGCAGTTCTTC.

The CDR3 protein is CASSPGLADSYEQYF. The CDR3 DNA reads TGCGCCAGCAGCCCTGGACTAGCGGACTCCTACGAGCAGTACTTC. This chain uses TRBV4-3 with TRBJ2-7, with 10 bases fitting TRBD2. Germline V gene lookup returns CDR1 LGHNA and CDR2 YSLEER. The CDR3 is 15 amino acids. With 4 bases clipped from V and 0 bases from J, the junction kept 3 bases outside the gene matches.

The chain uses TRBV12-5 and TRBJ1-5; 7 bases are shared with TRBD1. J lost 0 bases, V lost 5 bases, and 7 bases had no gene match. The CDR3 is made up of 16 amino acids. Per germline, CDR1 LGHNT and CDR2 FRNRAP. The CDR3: CASGTGQTYSNQPQHF. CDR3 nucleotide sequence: TGTGCTAGTGGTACGGGACAGACATATAGCAATCAGCCCCAGCATTTT.

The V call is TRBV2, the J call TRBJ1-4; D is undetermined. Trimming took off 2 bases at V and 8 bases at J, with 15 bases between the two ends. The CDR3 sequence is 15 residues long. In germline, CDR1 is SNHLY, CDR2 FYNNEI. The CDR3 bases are TGTGCCAGCAGTGAACTCACCCTGGACGGCGAAAAACTGTTTTTT. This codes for CASSELTLDGEKLFF.

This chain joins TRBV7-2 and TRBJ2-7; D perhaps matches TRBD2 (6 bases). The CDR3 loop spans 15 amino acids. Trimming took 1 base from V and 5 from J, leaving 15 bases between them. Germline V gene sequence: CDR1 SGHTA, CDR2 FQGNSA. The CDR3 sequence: CASSLVRGGGNEQYF. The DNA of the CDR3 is TGTGCCAGCAGCTTAGTACGGGGTGGAGGGAACGAGCAGTACTTC.

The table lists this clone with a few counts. CDR3 DNA: TGTGCCAGCAGTGAACCCGGGAGTGATGGCTACACCTTC. Residues: CASSEPGSDGYTF. The chain has TRBV25-1 and TRBJ1-2; D not resolved. V lost 2 bases and J 6 bases, leaving 10 bases between the germline ends. The V gene's germline CDR1 is MGHDK and CDR2 SYGVNS. There are 13 residues in the CDR3.